A selection of T cell receptor beta chains follows, all from one sample in a study of neoadjuvant anti-PD-1 for oral cavity cancer. Measured with immunoSEQ multiplex PCR; TCRdb has only the in-frame clones, and not every one. The top ten clones hold 2.9% of a sample with some 14,000 clones, about two thirds of them seen once. Sequenced material: PBMCs, taken after nivolumab (anti-PD-1) treatment. These receptors came from a person between 40 and 85 years old with oral cavity squamous cell carcinoma. Each CDR3 is given with its conserved first and last residue. The D gene is left open where the match is weak. The listing skips clone size in some rows; elsewhere it reads once, few, many or a size class.

>-|TRBD1|TRBJ1-3|13|TRBV2
TGTGCCAGCAGCGGGACAGGGGGGAACACCATATATTTT
CASSGTGGNTIYF
>-|TRBD2|TRBJ2-7|15|TRBV5-8
TGTGCCAGCCAGTTCGAGACTAGCGGGAGGCGCGAGCAGTACTTC
CASQFETSGRREQYF
>-|-|TRBJ1-2|13|TRBV15
TGTGCCACCAGCAGAGATCCCGTGGGGCCTTGGACCTTC
CATSRDPVGPWTF
>-|TRBD2|TRBJ2-7|15|TRBV28
TGTGCCAGCCAGATACCGGGACTAGGTTCCTACGAGCAGTACTTC
CASQIPGLGSYEQYF
>-|TRBD2|TRBJ2-1|16|TRBV6-5
TGTGCCAGCAGTTCGCCTAGCGGGAGCTCCTACAATGAGCAGTTCTTC
CASSSPSGSSYNEQFF
>few|TRBD2|TRBJ2-7|15|TRBV11-2
TGTGCCAGCAGCCGGTGGACTAGCGACTCCTACGAGCAGTACTTC
CASSRWTSDSYEQYF
>-|-|TRBJ2-5|15|TRBV6-5
TGTGCCAGCAGCAATATCAGGGGTAAACAAGAGACCCAGTACTTC
CASSNIRGKQETQYF
>-|-|TRBJ2-2|16|TRBV19
TGTGCCAGTACCCTCGCCTACAAGGCGAACACCGGGGAGCTGTTTTTT
CASTLAYKANTGELFF
>few|-|TRBJ1-4|11|TRBV21-1
TGTGCCAGCTCCCTCGATGAAAAACTGTTTTTT
CASSLDEKLFF
>-|-|TRBJ2-1|15|TRBV11-3
TGTGCCAGCAGCTTAACAGGAAGCTCCTACAATGAGCAGTTCTTC
CASSLTGSSYNEQFF
>-|-|TRBJ2-2|14|TRBV9
TGTGCCAGCAGCGTTGACCTAAACACCGGGGAGCTGTTTTTT
CASSVDLNTGELFF
>-|-|TRBJ2-7|13|TRBV7-6
TGTGCCAGCAGCTTAGGGAAGGGCGACGAGCAGTACTTC
CASSLGKGDEQYF
>-|-|TRBJ1-2|11|TRBV20-1
TGCAGTGCTAGAAGCGGCGCGGGCTACACCTTC
CSARSGAGYTF
>few|TRBD1|TRBJ2-7|15|TRBV5-4
TGTGCCAGCAGCTTGGATCAGGGGGCATACTACGAGCAGTACTTC
CASSLDQGAYYEQYF
>few|-|TRBJ1-1|15|TRBV28
TGTGCCAGCAGTTACGACAGCCACATGAACACTGAAGCTTTCTTT
CASSYDSHMNTEAFF
>few|TRBD2|TRBJ2-7|19|TRBV28
TGTGCCAGCTCCTATCTAATGACTAGCGGGGCCGAGAGCTCCTACGAGCAGTACTTC
CASSYLMTSGAESSYEQYF
>once|-|TRBJ1-1|15|TRBV5-4
TGTGCCAGCAGCTTGGATTGGGGGATGAACACTGAAGCTTTCTTT
CASSLDWGMNTEAFF
>once|-|TRBJ1-1|15|TRBV5-6
TGTGCCAGCAGCTACCCGACAGGAATTAACACTGAAGCTTTCTTT
CASSYPTGINTEAFF
>-|TRBD1|TRBJ1-1|18|TRBV7-9
TGTGCCAGCAGCTTCCCCACAATACAGGGGGCGCTGGACACTGAAGCTTTCTTT
CASSFPTIQGALDTEAFF
>-|-|TRBJ1-1|14|TRBV5-1
TGCGCCAGCAGCTTTACATGGCGGGACACTGAAGCTTTCTTT
CASSFTWRDTEAFF
>-|-|TRBJ1-3|16|TRBV7-9
TGTGCCGTCACGAATCCCGGGGGAGACCCTGGAAACACCATATATTTT
CAVTNPGGDPGNTIYF
>once|-|TRBJ2-5|13|TRBV25-1
TGTGCCAGCAGTGCCTTTGGGTTAGAGACCCAGTACTTC
CASSAFGLETQYF